This T cell receptor beta chain appears in the sequencing data of a study of T cell repertoires in cytomegalovirus infection. Background on the study: CMV infection plus the matching HLA type was flagged by public TCR beta signatures.

In this sample, this clonotype turned up many times. The antigen is unknown. The length of the CDR3 is 13 residues. Trimming stripped 7 bases from V and 5 bases from J, with 12 bases between. The germline V gene encodes CDR1 LNHDA and CDR2 SQIVND (reference sequence). TCRdb passed the reads through MiXCR, listing each CDR3 protein once. This sample has about 150,000 distinct CDR3 sequences; around 20% occur once, and the top ten carry approximately 11%. Study-wide results and caveats: CMV-specific TCR beta clonotypes restricted by HLA-C dominated the ex vivo response.

The sequence derives from a human donor in good health (CMV status not recorded). Some clones in this sample may be carry-over from other donors' samples. The chain combines TRBV19 with TRBJ2-1; tentatively, D is TRBD1 (6 bases). Sequenced material: PBMCs. CDR3 amino acids: CASKQGADNEQFF. For the CDR3, the DNA is TGTGCCAGTAAACAGGGTGCGGACAATGAGCAGTTCTTC.